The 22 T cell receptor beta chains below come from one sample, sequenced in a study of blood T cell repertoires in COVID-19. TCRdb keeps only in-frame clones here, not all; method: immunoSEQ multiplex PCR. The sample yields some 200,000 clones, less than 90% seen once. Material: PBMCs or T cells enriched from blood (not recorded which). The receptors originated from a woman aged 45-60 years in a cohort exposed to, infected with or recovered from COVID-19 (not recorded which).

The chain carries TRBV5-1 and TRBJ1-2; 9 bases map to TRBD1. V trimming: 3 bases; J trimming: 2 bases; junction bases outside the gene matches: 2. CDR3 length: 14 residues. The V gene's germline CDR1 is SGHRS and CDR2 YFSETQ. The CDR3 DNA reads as TGCGCCAGCAGCTGGGGACAGGGCAACTATGGCTACACCTTC. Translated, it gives CASSWGQGNYGYTF.

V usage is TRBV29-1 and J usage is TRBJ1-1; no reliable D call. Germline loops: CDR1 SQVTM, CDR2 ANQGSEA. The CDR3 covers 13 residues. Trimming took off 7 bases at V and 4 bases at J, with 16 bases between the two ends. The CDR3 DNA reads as TGCAGCGCTTATACTCCTAGTGGCACTGAAGCTTTCTTT. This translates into CSAYTPSGTEAFF. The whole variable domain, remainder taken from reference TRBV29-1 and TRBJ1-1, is SAVISQKPSRDICQRGTSLTIQCQVDSQVTMMFWYRQQPGQSLTLIATANQGSEATYESGFVIDKFPISRPNLTFSTLTVSNMSPEDSSIYLCSAYTPSGTEAFFGQGTRLTVV.

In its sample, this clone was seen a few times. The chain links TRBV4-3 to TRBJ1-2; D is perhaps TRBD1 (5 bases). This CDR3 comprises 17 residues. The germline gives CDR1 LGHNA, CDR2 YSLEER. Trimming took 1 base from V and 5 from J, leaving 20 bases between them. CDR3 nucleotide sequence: TGCGCCAGCAGCCAAGGGTTGGAGTATGGGGCTACATATGGCTACACCTTC. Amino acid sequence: CASSQGLEYGATYGYTF.

CDR3 in DNA: TGCGCCAGCAGCCAAGGGGTGGAGGGGTCTGTTTTGTCGGCCCAGCATTTT. Amino acid sequence: CASSQGVEGSVLSAQHF. The chain couples TRBV4-1 to TRBJ1-5; D possibly corresponds to TRBD1 (5 bases). There are 17 residues in the CDR3. Trimming cost V 1 base and J 11 bases, with 24 bases left between them. The germline V gene encodes CDR1 MGHRA and CDR2 YSYEKL.

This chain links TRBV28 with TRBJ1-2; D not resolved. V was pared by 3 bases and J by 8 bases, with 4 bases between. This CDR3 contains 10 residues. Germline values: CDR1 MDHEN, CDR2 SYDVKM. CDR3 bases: TGTGCCAGCAGTTTGGAGGGCTACACCTTC. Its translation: CASSLEGYTF.

CDR3 residues: CASSEGRGQDLSQHF. As DNA, the CDR3 is TGTGCCAGCAGTGAAGGAAGGGGACAGGATTTGTCCCAGCATTTT. This chain joins TRBV2 and TRBJ1-5; 8 bases are a match to TRBD1. Germline CDR1 reads SNHLY; CDR2 reads FYNNEI. J gave up 11 bases and V 1 base, and 10 bases lay outside the gene matches. The CDR3 loop spans 15 amino acids.

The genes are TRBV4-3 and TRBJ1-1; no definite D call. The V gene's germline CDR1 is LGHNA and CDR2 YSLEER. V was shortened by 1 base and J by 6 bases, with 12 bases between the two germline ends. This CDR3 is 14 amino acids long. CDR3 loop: CASSQGVAEAEAFF. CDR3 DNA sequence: TGCGCCAGCAGCCAAGGAGTTGCAGAGGCTGAAGCTTTCTTT.

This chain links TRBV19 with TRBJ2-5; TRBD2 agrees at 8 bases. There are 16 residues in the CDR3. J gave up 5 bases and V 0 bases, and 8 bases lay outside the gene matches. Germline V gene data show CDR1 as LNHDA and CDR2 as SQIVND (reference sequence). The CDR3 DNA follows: TGTGCCAGTAGTATAGATCGGGGGACTAGTTTGGAGACCCAGTACTTC. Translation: CASSIDRGTSLETQYF.

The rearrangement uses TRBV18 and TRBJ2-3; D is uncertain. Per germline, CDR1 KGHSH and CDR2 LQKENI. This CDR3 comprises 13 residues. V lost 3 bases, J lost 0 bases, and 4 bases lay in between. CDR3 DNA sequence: TGTGCCAGCTCACCCCTGAGCACAGATACGCAGTATTTT. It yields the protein CASSPLSTDTQYF.

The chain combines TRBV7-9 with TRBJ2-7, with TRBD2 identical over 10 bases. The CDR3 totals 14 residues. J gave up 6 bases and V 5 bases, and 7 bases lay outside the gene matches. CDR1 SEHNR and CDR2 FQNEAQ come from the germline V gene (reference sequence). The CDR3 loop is CASSPPGLASEQYF. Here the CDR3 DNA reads TGTGCCAGCAGCCCCCCGGGACTAGCGAGCGAGCAGTACTTC.

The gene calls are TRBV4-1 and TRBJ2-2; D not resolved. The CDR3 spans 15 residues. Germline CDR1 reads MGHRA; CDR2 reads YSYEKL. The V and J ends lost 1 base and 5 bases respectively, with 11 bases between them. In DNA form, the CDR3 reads TGCGCCAGCAGCCAAGCCCCTGCAGAAACCGGGGAGCTGTTTTTT. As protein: CASSQAPAETGELFF.

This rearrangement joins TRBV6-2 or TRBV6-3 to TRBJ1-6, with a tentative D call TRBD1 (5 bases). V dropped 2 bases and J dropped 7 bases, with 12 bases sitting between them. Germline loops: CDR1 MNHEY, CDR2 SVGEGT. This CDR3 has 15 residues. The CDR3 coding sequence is TGTGCCAGCAGTTACAGGAACAGGCAAAATTCACCCCTCCACTTT. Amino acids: CASSYRNRQNSPLHF.

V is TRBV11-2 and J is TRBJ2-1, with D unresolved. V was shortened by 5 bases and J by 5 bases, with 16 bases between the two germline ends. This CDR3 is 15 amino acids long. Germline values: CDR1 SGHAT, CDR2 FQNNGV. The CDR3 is CASSPSLGRNNEQFF. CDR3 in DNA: TGTGCCAGCAGCCCGAGCCTAGGCAGAAACAATGAGCAGTTCTTC.

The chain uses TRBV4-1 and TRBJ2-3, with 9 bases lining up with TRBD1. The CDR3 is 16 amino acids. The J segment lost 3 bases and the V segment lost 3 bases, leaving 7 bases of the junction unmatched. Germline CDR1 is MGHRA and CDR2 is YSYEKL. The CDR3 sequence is CASSQTGGSSTDTQYF. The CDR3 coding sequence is TGCGCCAGCAGCCAGACAGGGGGTTCTTCTACAGATACGCAGTATTTT.

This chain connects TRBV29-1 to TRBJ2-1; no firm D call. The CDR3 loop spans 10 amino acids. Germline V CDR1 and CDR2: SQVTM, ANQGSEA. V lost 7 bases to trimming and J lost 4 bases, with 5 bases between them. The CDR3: CSAGYNEQFF. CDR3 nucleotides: TGCAGCGCCGGGTACAATGAGCAGTTCTTC.

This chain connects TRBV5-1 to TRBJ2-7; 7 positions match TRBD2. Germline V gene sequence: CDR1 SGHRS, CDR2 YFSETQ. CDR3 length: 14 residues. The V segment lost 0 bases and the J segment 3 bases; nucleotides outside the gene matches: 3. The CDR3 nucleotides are TGCGCCAGCAGCTTGGTTGGGAGGGACTACGAGCAGTACTTC. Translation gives CASSLVGRDYEQYF.

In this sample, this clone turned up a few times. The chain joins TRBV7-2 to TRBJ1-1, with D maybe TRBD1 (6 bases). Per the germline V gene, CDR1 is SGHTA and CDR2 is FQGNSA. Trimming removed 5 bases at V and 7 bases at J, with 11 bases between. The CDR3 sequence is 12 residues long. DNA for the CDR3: TGTGCCAGCAGCCCGACAGGCCGTGAAGCTTTCTTT. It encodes CASSPTGREAFF.

CDR3 bases: TGTGCTCCCTCCGCCGTAGCGGGGGATCCCACCGGGGAGCTGTTTTTT. Its protein product is CAPSAVAGDPTGELFF. J is TRBJ2-2 and V is TRBV7-9; 9 bases are shared with TRBD2. Germline CDR1 SEHNR, CDR2 FQNEAQ (reference sequence). The CDR3 covers 16 residues.

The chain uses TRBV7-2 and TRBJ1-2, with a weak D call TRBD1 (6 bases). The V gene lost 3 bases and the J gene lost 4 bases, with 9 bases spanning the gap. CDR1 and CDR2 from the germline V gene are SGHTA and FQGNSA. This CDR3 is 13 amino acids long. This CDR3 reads CASSFDRLYGYTF. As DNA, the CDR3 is TGTGCCAGCAGCTTCGACAGGCTCTATGGCTACACCTTC.

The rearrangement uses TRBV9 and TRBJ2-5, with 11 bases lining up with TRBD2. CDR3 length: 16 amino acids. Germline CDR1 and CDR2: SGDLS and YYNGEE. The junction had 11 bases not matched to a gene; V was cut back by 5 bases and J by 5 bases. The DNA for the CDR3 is TGTGCCAGCAGAGGGGGACCTAGCGGGGGGTCGGAGACCCAGTACTTC. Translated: CASRGGPSGGSETQYF.

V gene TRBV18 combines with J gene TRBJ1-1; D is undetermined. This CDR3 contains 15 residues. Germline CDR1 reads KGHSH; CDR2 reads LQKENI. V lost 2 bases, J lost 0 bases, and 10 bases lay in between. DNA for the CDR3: TGTGCCAGCTCACCAGTAACAGTCATGAACACTGAAGCTTTCTTT. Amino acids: CASSPVTVMNTEAFF.

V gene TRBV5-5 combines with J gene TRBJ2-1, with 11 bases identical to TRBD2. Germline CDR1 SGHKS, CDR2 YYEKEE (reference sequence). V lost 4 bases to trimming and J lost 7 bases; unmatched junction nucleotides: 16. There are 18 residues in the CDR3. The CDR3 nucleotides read TGTGCCAGCAGCCTGTCGGGCCAAACTAGCGGGGGTAATAATGAGCAGTTCTTC. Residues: CASSLSGQTSGGNNEQFF.